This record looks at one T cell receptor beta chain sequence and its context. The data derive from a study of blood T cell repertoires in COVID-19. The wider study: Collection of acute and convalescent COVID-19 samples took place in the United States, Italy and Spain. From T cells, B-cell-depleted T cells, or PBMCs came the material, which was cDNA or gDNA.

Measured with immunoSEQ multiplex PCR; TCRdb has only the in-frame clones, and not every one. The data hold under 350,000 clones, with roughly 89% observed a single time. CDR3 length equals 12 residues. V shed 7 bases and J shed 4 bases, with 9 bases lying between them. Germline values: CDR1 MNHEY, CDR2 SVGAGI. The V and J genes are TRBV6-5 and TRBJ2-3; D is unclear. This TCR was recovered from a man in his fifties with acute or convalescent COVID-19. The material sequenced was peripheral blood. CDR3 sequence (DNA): TGTGCCAGCACATCCTCGGCAGATACGCAGTATTTT. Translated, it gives CASTSSADTQYF.